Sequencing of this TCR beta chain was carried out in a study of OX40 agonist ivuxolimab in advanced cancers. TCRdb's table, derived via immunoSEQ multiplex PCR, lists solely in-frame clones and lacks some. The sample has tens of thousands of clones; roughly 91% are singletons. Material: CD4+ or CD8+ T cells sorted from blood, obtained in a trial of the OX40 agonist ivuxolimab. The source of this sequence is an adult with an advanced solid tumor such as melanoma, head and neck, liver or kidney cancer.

The CDR3, as DNA: TGCGCCAGCAGCTTGGATGCGGACAGGCCTAATGAAAAACTGTTTTTT. The encoded protein is CASSLDADRPNEKLFF. The chain carries TRBV5-1 and TRBJ1-4; the match to TRBD1 covers 7 bases. The CDR3 sequence is 16 residues long. Germline V gives CDR1 SGHRS, CDR2 YFSETQ. Unmatched junction bases numbered 5, after V lost 0 bases and J lost 3 bases.